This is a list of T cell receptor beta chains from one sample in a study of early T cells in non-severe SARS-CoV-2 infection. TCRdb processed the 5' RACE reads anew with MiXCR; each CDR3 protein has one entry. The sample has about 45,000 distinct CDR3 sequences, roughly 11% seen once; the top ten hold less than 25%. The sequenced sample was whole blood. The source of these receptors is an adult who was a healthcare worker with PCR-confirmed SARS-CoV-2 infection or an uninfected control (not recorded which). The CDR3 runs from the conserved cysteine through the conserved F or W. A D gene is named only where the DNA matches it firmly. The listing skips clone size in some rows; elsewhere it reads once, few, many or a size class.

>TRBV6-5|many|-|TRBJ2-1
TGTGCCAGCGGTTACTCCGACAGGTCTGAGCAGTTCTTC
CASGYSDRSEQFF
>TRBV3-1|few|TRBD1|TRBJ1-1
TGTGCCAGCAGACGACAGGGACGAGACACTGAAGCTTTCTTT
CASRRQGRDTEAFF
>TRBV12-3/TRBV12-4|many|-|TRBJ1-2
TGTGCCAGCAGTTGGACAGCCACTAACTATGGCTACACCTTC
CASSWTATNYGYTF
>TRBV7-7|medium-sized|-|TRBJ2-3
TGTGCCAGCAGCTTATCGGGAACAGATACGCAGTATTTT
CASSLSGTDTQYF
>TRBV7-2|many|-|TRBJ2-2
TGCGCCAGCAGCTTAGGACTTAACACCGGGGAGCTGTTTTTT
CASSLGLNTGELFF
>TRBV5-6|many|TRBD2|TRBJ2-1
TGTGCCAGCAGCTGGGTGGGACTAGCGGGAGGGCACAATGAGCAGTTCTTC
CASSWVGLAGGHNEQFF
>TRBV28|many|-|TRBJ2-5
TGTGCCAGCAGTCCCCGGGTCTTGGGGAAAGAGACCCAGTACTTC
CASSPRVLGKETQYF
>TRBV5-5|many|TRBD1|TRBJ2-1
TGTGCCAGCAGCTCTACAGGGGGCGTCGGGTACAATGAGCAGTTCTTC
CASSSTGGVGYNEQFF
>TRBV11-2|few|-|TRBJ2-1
TGTGCCAGCAGAGCCAACAATGAGCAGTTCTTC
CASRANNEQFF
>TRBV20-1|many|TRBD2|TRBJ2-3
TGCAGTGCTAGAGGCCCCTTTGTAGCGGGGGGGGATAGCACAGATACGCAGTATTTT
CSARGPFVAGGDSTDTQYF
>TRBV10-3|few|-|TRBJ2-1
TGTGCCATCAGGAAGGACAGCCGCGATGAGCAGTTCTTC
CAIRKDSRDEQFF
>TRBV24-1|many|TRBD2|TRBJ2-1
TGTGCCACCAGTGATCCATCCGGCGGGAGTATTGATGAGCAGTTCTTC
CATSDPSGGSIDEQFF
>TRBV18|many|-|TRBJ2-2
TGTGCCAGCTCACCTCCGGGACCTAGAAACACCGGGGAGCTGTTTTTT
CASSPPGPRNTGELFF
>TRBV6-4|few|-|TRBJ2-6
TGTGCCAGCAGTGACCATCCTGGGGCCAACGTCCTGACTTTC
CASSDHPGANVLTF
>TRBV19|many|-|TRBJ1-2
TGTGCCAGTAGTATTACAGGGAGCTATGGCTACACCTTC
CASSITGSYGYTF
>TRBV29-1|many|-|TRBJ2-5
TGCAGCGTTTTTCGGAATCAGGGAGGCGAGACCCAGTACTTC
CSVFRNQGGETQYF
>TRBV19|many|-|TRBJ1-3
TGTGTCAGTACCCAGACCATCTCTGAAAACACCATATATTTT
CVSTQTISENTIYF
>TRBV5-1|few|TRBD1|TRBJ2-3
TGCGCCAGCAGATTGACAGGGGATGGCACAGATACGCAGTATTTT
CASRLTGDGTDTQYF
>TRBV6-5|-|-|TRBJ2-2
TGTGCCAGCAGACGCGGTTACGGGGACAAGGGGGACACCGGGGAGCTGTTTTTT
CASRRGYGDKGDTGELFF
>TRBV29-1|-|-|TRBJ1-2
TGCAGCGTTAAAGGTGGCAGTTCCTATGGCTACACCTTC
CSVKGGSSYGYTF
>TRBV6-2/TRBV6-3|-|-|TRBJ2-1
TGTGCCAGCGAGGATCAGACAGACGGTGAGCAGTTCTTC
CASEDQTDGEQFF
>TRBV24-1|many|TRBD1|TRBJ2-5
TGTGCCACCAGTGATCCGGACAGGTTCCAAGAGACCCAGTACTTC
CATSDPDRFQETQYF
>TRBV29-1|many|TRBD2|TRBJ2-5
TGCAGTGTTGTGTCGGGGGGGACCCAGTACTTC
CSVVSGGTQYF
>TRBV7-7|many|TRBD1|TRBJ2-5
TGTGCTAGCAGCTTAGAGGGACAGGGGGCTCAAGAGACCCAGTACTTC
CASSLEGQGAQETQYF
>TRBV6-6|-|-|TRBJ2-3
TGTGCCAGCAGTTATAGGGAAGATACGCAGTATTTT
CASSYREDTQYF
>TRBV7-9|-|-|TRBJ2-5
TGTGCCAGCAGCATCAAAGAGACCCAGTACTTC
CASSIKETQYF
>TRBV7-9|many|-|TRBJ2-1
TGTGCCAGCAGCTTATTGAGTTGGGGACTGCGTCGGAATGAGCAGTTCTTC
CASSLLSWGLRRNEQFF